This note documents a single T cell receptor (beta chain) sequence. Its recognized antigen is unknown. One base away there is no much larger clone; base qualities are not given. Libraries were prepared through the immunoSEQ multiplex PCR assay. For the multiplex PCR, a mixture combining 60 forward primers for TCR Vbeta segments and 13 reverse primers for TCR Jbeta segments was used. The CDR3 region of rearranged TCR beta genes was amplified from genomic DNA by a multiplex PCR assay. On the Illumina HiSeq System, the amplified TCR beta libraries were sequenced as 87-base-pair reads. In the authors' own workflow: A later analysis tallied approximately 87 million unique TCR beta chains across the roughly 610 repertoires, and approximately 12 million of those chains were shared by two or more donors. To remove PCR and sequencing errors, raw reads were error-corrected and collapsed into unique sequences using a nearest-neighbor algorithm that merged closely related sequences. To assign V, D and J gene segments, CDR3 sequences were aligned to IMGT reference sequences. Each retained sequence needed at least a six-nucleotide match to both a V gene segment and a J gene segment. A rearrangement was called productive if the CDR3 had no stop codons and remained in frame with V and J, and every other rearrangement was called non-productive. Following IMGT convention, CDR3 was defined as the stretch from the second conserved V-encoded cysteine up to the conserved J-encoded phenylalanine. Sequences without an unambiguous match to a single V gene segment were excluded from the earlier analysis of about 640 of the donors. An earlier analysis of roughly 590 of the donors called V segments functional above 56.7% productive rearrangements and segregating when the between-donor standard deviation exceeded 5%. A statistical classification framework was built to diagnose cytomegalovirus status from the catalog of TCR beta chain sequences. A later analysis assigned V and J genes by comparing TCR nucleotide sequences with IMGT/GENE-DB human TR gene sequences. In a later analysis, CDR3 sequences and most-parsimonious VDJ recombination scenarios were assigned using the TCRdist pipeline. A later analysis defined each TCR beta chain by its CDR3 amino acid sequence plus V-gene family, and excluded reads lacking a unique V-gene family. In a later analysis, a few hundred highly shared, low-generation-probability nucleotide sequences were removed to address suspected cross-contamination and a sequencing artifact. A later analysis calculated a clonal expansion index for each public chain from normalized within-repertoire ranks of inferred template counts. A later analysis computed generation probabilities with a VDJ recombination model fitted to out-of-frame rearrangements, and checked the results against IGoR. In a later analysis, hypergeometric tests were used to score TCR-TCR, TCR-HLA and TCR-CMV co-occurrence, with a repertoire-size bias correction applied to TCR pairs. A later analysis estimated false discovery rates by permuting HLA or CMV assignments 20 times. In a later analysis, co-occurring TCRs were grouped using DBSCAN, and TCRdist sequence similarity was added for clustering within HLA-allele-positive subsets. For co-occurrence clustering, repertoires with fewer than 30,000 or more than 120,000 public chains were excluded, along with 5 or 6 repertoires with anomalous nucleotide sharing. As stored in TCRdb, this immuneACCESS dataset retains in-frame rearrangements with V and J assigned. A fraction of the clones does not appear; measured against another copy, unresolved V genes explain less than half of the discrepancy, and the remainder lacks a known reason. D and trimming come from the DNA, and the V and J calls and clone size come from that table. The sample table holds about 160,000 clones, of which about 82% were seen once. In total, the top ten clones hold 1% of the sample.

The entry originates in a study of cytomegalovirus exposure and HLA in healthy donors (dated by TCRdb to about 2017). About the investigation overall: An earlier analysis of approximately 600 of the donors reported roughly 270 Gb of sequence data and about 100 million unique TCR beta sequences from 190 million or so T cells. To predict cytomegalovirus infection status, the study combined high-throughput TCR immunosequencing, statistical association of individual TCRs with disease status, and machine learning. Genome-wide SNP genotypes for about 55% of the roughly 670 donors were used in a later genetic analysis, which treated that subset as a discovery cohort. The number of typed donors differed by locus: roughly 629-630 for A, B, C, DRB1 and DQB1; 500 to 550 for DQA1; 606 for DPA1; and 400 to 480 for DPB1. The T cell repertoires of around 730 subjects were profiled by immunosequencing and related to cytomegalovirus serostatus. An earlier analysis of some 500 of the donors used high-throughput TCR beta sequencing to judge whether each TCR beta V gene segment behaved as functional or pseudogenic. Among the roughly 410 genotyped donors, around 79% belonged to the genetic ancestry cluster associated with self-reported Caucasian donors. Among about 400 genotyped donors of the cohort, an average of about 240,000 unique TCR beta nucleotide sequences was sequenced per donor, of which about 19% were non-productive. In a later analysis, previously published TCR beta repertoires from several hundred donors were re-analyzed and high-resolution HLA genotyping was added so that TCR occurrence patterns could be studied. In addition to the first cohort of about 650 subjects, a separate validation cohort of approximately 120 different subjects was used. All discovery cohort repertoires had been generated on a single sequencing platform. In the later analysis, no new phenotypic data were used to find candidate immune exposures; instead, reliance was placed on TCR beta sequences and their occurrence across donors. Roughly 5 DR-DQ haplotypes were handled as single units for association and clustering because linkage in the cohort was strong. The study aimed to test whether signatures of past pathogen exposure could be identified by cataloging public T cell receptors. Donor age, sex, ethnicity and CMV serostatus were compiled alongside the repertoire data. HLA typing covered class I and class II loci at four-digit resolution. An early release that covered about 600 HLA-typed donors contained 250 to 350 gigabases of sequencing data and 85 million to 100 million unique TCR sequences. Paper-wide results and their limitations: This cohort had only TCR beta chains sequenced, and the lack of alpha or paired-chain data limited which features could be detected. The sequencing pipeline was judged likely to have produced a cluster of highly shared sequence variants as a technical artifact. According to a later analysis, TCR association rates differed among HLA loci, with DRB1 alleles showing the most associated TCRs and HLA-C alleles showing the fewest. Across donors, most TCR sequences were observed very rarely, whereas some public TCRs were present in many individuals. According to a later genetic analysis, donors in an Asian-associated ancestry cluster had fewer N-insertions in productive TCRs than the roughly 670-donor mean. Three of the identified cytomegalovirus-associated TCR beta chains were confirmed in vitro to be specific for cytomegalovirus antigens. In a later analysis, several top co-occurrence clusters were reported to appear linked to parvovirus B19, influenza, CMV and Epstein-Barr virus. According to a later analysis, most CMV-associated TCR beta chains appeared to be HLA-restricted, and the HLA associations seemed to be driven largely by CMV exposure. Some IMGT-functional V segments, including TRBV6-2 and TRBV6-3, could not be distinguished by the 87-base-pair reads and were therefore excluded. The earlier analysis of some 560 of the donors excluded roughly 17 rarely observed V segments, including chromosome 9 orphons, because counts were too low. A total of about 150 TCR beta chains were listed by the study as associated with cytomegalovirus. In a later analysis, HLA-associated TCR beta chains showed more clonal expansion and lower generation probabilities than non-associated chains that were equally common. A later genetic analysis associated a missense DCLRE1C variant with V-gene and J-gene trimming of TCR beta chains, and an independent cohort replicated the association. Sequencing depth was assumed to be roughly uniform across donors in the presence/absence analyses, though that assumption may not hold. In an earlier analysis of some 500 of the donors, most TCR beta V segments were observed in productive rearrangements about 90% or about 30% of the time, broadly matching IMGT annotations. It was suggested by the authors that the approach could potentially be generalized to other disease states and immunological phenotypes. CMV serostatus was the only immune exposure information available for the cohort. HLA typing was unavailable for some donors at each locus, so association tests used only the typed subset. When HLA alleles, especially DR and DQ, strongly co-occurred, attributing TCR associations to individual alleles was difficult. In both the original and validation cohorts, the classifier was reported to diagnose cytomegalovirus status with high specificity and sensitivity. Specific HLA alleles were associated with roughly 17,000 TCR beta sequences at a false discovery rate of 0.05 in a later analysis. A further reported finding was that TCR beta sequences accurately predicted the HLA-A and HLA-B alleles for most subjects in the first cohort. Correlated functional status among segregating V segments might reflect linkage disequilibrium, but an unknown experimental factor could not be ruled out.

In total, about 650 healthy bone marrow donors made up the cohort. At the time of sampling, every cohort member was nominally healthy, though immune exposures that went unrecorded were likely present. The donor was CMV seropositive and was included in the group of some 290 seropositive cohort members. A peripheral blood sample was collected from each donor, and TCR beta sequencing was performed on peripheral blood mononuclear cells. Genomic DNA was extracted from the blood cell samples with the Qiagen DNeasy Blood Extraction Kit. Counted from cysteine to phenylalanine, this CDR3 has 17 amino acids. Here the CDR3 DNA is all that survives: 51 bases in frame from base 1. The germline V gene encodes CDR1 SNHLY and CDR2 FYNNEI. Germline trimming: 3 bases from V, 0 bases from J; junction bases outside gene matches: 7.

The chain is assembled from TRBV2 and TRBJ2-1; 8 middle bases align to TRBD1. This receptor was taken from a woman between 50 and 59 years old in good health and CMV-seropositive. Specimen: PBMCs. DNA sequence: TGTGCCAGCAGTGACCCGACAGGGGTAACCTCCTACAATGAGCAGTTCTTC. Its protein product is CASSDPTGVTSYNEQFF. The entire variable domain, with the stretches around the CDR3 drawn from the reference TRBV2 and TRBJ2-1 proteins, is EPEVTQTPSHQVTQMGQEVILRCVPISNHLYFYWYRQILGQKVEFLVSFYNNEISEKSEIFDDQFSVERPDGSNFTLKIRSTKLEDSAMYFCASSDPTGVTSYNEQFFGPGTRLTVL.